These T cell receptor beta chains were read from a single sample in a study of shared clonotypes between healthy human individuals. Profiled with immunoSEQ multiplex PCR; TCRdb holds only in-frame clones, not every one. Of about 2.4 million clones in the sample, over 85% were seen once. Specimen: naive CD4+ T cells from PBMCs. The receptors originated from a man aged 18 to 30 in good health. Some clones in this sample may be carry-over from other donors' samples. The CDR3 runs from the conserved cysteine through the conserved F or W. A D gene is named only where the DNA matches it firmly. Expanded clones get a size class; other rows say once, few or many, or leave the size out.

NA	NA	TRBV5-4	TRBJ2-2	CASSPAGITSGGELFF	TGTGCCAGCAGCCCGGCCGGGATCACGAGCGGCGGGGAGCTGTTTTTT
NA	NA	TRBV18	TRBJ2-2	CASSPATTGELFF	TGTGCCAGCTCTCCCGCAACGACCGGGGAGCTGTTTTTT
TRBD1	NA	TRBV30	TRBJ1-5	CAWSVVGQLNQPQHF	TGTGCCTGGAGTGTGGTGGGACAGCTCAATCAGCCCCAGCATTTT
NA	NA	TRBV7-9	TRBJ2-1	CASSFGQINEQFF	TGTGCCAGCAGCTTTGGACAGATAAATGAGCAGTTCTTC
TRBD2	once	TRBV27	TRBJ2-2	CASSLSSRLAGRTGELFF	TGTGCCAGCAGTTTATCGAGTCGGCTAGCGGGAAGAACCGGGGAGCTGTTTTTT
NA	NA	TRBV7-3	TRBJ2-2	CASSLGWGQSTGELFF	TGTGCCAGCAGCTTAGGATGGGGGCAGAGTACCGGGGAGCTGTTTTTT
NA	NA	TRBV6-4	TRBJ1-1	CASSLELNTEAFF	TGTGCCAGCAGCCTGGAACTGAACACTGAAGCTTTCTTT
NA	NA	TRBV5-1	TRBJ2-1	CASSFGPFGNEQFF	TGCGCCAGCAGCTTCGGACCCTTTGGCAATGAGCAGTTCTTC
TRBD2	NA	TRBV6-6	TRBJ2-7	CASTGLAASSYEQYF	TGTGCCAGCACCGGACTAGCGGCCAGCTCCTACGAGCAGTACTTC
NA	NA	TRBV9	TRBJ2-5	CASSARRTQETQYF	TGTGCCAGCAGCGCGCGGAGGACCCAAGAGACCCAGTACTTC
TRBD1	NA	TRBV19	TRBJ1-1	CASSRQGMNTEAFF	TGTGCCAGTAGTCGACAGGGGATGAACACTGAAGCTTTCTTT
NA	once	TRBV7-9	TRBJ2-1	CASSLAGGGGYNEQFF	TGTGCCAGCAGCTTAGCAGGAGGGGGAGGGTACAATGAGCAGTTCTTC
TRBD2	NA	TRBV6-6	TRBJ2-7	CASSYSRLAGGYEQYF	TGTGCCAGCAGTTACTCGAGGCTAGCGGGAGGCTACGAGCAGTACTTC
NA	NA	TRBV5-1	TRBJ1-1	CASRRDLNTEAFF	TGCGCCAGCAGGAGGGACCTGAACACTGAAGCTTTCTTT
NA	NA	TRBV11-3	TRBJ2-7	CASSLKGYEQYF	TGTGCCAGCAGCTTAAAGGGCTACGAGCAGTACTTC
NA	NA	TRBV12-2	TRBJ2-7	CASRFTLAGCYEQYF	TGTGCAAGTCGCTTTACTCTAGCGGGATGCTACGAGCAGTACTTC
NA	NA	TRBV4-1	TRBJ2-4	CASSQGSGNIQYF	TGCGCCAGCAGCCAAGGTAGCGGAAACATTCAGTACTTC
NA	NA	TRBV7-2	TRBJ2-2	CASSLGLNTGELFF	TGTGCCAGCAGCTTAGGCCTCAACACCGGGGAGCTGTTTTTT
NA	NA	TRBV7-9	TRBJ2-7	CASSKGREQYF	TGTGCCAGTTCTAAGGGGCGCGAGCAGTACTTC
NA	NA	TRBV28	TRBJ1-2	CASRNPGVGYTF	TGTGCCAGCCGTAACCCAGGGGTTGGCTACACCTTC
TRBD1	NA	TRBV14	TRBJ2-5	CASGGQGKETQYF	TGTGCCAGCGGCGGACAGGGAAAAGAGACCCAGTACTTC
NA	NA	TRBV27	TRBJ2-7	CASGGGHNYEQYF	TGTGCCAGCGGGGGTGGACACAACTACGAGCAGTACTTC
NA	NA	TRBV6-5	TRBJ1-1	CASRLGLLNTEAFF	TGTGCCAGCAGACTTGGACTGTTGAACACTGAAGCTTTCTTT
NA	NA	TRBV9	TRBJ1-5	CASSVGQGRDQPQHF	TGTGCCAGCAGCGTAGGTCAGGGAAGGGATCAGCCCCAGCATTTT
NA	NA	TRBV28	TRBJ2-2	CASTNQVGTGELFF	TGTGCCAGCACCAACCAGGTGGGGACCGGGGAGCTGTTTTTT
TRBD2	NA	TRBV5-1	TRBJ2-1	CASSFSGRFDSYNEQFF	TGCGCCAGCAGCTTTAGCGGGAGATTCGATTCCTACAATGAGCAGTTCTTC
NA	NA	TRBV7-3	TRBJ2-1	CASSSDPPYNEQFF	TGTGCCAGCAGCTCTGATCCCCCATACAATGAGCAGTTCTTC
NA	NA	TRBV6-6	TRBJ2-1	CASTRGTPNFDEQFF	TGTGCCAGCACTAGAGGGACTCCCAATTTTGATGAGCAGTTCTTC
NA	NA	TRBV18	TRBJ1-1	CASSPGPQREAFF	TGTGCCAGCTCACCAGGTCCCCAGCGGGAGGCTTTCTTT
NA	NA	TRBV6-6	TRBJ1-2	CASSRRPYGYTF	TGTGCCAGCAGCAGACGACCTTATGGCTACACCTTC
TRBD1	NA	TRBV9	TRBJ1-5	CASSTGGSQQPQHF	TGTGCCAGCAGCACAGGGGGCTCTCAACAGCCCCAGCATTTT
NA	NA	TRBV29-1	TRBJ1-2	CSVVSGDYGYTF	TGCAGCGTTGTATCAGGGGACTATGGCTACACCTTC
NA	NA	TRBV27	TRBJ2-7	CASSFLQGPYEQYF	TGTGCCAGCAGCTTTCTACAGGGTCCATACGAGCAGTACTTC
NA	NA	TRBV27	TRBJ2-3	CASSSPPTPTQYF	TGTGCCAGCAGTTCCCCCCCAACCCCTACGCAATATTTT
NA	NA	TRBV7-9	TRBJ1-1	CASSLGALNTEAFF	TGTGCCAGCAGCTTAGGGGCACTAAACACTGAAGCTTTCTTT
TRBD1	NA	TRBV28	TRBJ2-7	CASSFGTVPTYYEQYF	TGTGCCAGCAGTTTCGGGACAGTCCCTACTTACTACGAGCAGTACTTC
TRBD2	NA	TRBV18	TRBJ2-7	CASSPRGLAGAPSYEQYF	TGTGCCAGCTCACCACGGGGACTAGCGGGAGCCCCCTCCTACGAGCAGTACTTC
NA	NA	TRBV7-7	TRBJ2-2	CASSLGQGGTGELFF	TGTGCCAGCAGCTTAGGACAGGGAGGAACCGGGGAGCTGTTTTTT
NA	NA	TRBV4-1	TRBJ2-3	CASSQDQGFNTDTQYF	TGCGCCAGCAGCCAAGATCAGGGGTTTAATACAGATACGCAGTATTTT